These 32 T cell receptor beta chains originate from one sample sequenced in a study of shared clonotypes between healthy human individuals. Sequencing used immunoSEQ multiplex PCR; TCRdb keeps in-frame clones, though not all of them. This table holds 950,000 to 1,300,000 clones, more than 65% found once. Specimen: memory CD4+ T cells sorted from blood. This sample's subset: CD45RA-negative fraction. The receptor source for this set is a man between 18 and 29 years old in good health.

This clone was recorded a few times. V and J are TRBV7-9 and TRBJ1-2; maybe TRBD1 (6 bases). Germline V CDR1 and CDR2: SEHNR, FQNEAQ (reference sequence). The CDR3 consists of 14 residues. V dropped 4 bases and J dropped 5 bases, with 14 bases sitting between them. In DNA form, the CDR3 reads TGTGCCAGCAGCTCAACAGGGATTTCATATGGCTACACCTTC. Protein sequence: CASSSTGISYGYTF.

The chain employs TRBV11-2 and TRBJ1-2; D is perhaps TRBD1 (5 bases). Trimming shortened V by 1 base and J by 3 bases, and 9 bases separated the two germline ends. The CDR3 covers 14 residues. Germline assignment: CDR1 SGHAT and CDR2 FQNNGV. CDR3 DNA sequence: TGTGCCAGCAGCTTAGGTACAGGTCACTATGGCTACACCTTC. This gives the protein CASSLGTGHYGYTF.

This clone was recorded once. V usage is TRBV21-1 and J usage is TRBJ2-7; the table's D call, TRBD2, has no DNA check behind it. TRBV21-1 is a documented pseudogene. The CDR3 loop spans 15 amino acids. CDR3: CAGGATGRSSYEQYF. In DNA, the CDR3 is TGTGCCGGGGGGGCCACGGGACGGAGCTCCTACGAGCAGTACTTC.

The rearrangement links TRBV5-4 to TRBJ2-7; TRBD2 might be the D (5 bases). CDR1 is SGHNT, CDR2 YYREEE, per germline (reference sequence). The CDR3 contains 16 residues. V dropped 3 bases and J dropped 3 bases, with 19 bases sitting between them. The CDR3, as DNA: TGTGCCAGCAGCTCGTACGTCTTCGGACGGGACTACGAGCAGTACTTC. Amino acid sequence: CASSSYVFGRDYEQYF.

The chain combines TRBV11-1 with TRBJ1-6, with TRBD1 matching over 7 bases. Germline trimming cut 2 bases from V and 6 bases from J; bases unmatched to any gene: 4. The germline gives CDR1 SGHAT, CDR2 FQDESV (reference sequence). The CDR3 is 15 amino acids. The CDR3: CASSLRAGGNSPLHF. In DNA form, the CDR3 reads TGTGCCAGCAGCTTACGGGCAGGGGGTAATTCACCCCTCCACTTT.

This clone appeared a few times. This sequence joins TRBV5-6 and TRBJ2-7, with 7 bases that match TRBD1. The CDR3 has 15 amino acids. V lost 2 bases, J lost 1 base, and 6 bases stayed unmatched. CDR1 SGHDT and CDR2 YYEEEE come from the germline V gene. The CDR3 spells CASSLKGAVSYEQYF. CDR3 nucleotides: TGTGCCAGCAGCTTAAAGGGGGCGGTTTCCTACGAGCAGTACTTC. The variable domain in full, with the rest retrieved from reference TRBV5-6 and TRBJ2-7, is DAGVTQSPTHLIKTRGQQVTLRCSPKSGHDTVSWYQQALGQGPQFIFQYYEEEERQRGNFPDRFSGHQFPNYSSELNVNALLLGDSALYLCASSLKGAVSYEQYFGPGTRLTVT.

V is TRBV7-6 and J is TRBJ2-1; D may be TRBD2 (5 bases). V shed 2 bases and J shed 9 bases, with 20 bases lying between them. The V gene's germline CDR1 is SGHVS and CDR2 FNYEAQ. This CDR3 spans 16 amino acids. The CDR3 reads CASSLLSWESRGEQFF. The CDR3 DNA follows: TGTGCCAGCAGCTTATTATCGTGGGAGTCCCGGGGTGAGCAGTTCTTC.

The chain recombines TRBV4-3 with TRBJ2-1; the D gene is possibly TRBD2 (7 bases). Per the germline V gene, CDR1 is LGHNA and CDR2 is YSLEER. The CDR3 has 16 amino acids. The V gene lost 3 bases and the J gene lost 1 base, with 13 bases spanning the gap. CDR3: CASSQGSGTSYNEQFF. The CDR3 region has the DNA TGCGCCAGCAGCCAGGGGAGCGGGACATCCTACAATGAGCAGTTCTTC.

Comment on this clone: A far larger clone differs by one base, so this is likely a read error. The chain combines TRBV28 with TRBJ1-1; D is unresolved. V was shortened by 6 bases and J by 1 base, with 3 bases between the two germline ends. The CDR3 is 11 residues long. Germline lookup yields CDR1 MDHEN and CDR2 SYDVKM. This CDR3 reads CASSKNTEAFF. The CDR3 DNA is TGTGCCAGCAGCAAGAACACTGAAGCTTTCTTT.

The J gene is TRBJ1-1, the V gene TRBV19, with D tentatively TRBD1 (5 bases). V gave up 5 bases and J gave up 1 base, with 14 bases separating them. Germline V gene lookup returns CDR1 LNHDA and CDR2 SQIVND (reference sequence). This CDR3 is 15 amino acids long. CDR3 sequence: CASSLAARGNTEAFF. The CDR3 region has the DNA TGTGCCAGTAGTTTGGCTGCGAGGGGGAACACTGAAGCTTTCTTT.

The rearrangement uses TRBV6-5 and TRBJ2-7; TRBD1 might be the D (6 bases). Germline V gene data show CDR1 as MNHEY and CDR2 as SVGAGI. The germline V and J ends were trimmed by 2 bases and 6 bases, with 17 bases remaining between them. CDR3 length equals 15 residues. The CDR3 protein is CASSYPRDKWPEQYF. The CDR3 DNA sequence: TGTGCCAGCAGTTACCCCCGGGACAAGTGGCCCGAGCAGTACTTC.

Notes on this clone: A read error may produce the germline difference seen at one junction end. The chain employs TRBV18 and TRBJ1-6, with 10 bases that match TRBD1. The germline CDR1 and CDR2 sequences are KGHSH and LQKENI. CDR3 length: 16 residues. This chain's CDR3 is CASSKRQGANNSLLHF. CDR3 DNA: TGTGCCAGCTCAAAGCGACAGGGGGCGAATAATTCACTCCTCCACTTT.

The chain uses TRBV6-1 and TRBJ2-1, with 9 bases lining up with TRBD1. This CDR3 spans 13 amino acids. J was trimmed by 7 bases and V by 8 bases; bases with no gene match: 6. CDR1 is MNHNS, CDR2 SASEGT, per germline. CDR3 sequence (DNA): TGTGCCAGCGGGGGACAGGGTGGGAATGAGCAGTTCTTC. Amino acid sequence: CASGGQGGNEQFF.

This clone showed up just a few times. The chain combines TRBV18 with TRBJ1-1; maybe TRBD1 (5 bases). Per germline, CDR1 KGHSH and CDR2 LQKENI. This CDR3 region has 15 residues. V lost 2 bases and J 0 bases, leaving 10 bases between the germline ends. This CDR3 is CASSPKQAMNTEAFF. The CDR3, as DNA: TGTGCCAGCTCACCAAAACAGGCCATGAACACTGAAGCTTTCTTT.

A few counts support this clone. The chain joins TRBV7-2 to TRBJ2-4; either TRBD1 or TRBD2 may fit D (5 bases each). The V gene's germline CDR1 is SGHTA and CDR2 FQGNSA. The CDR3 covers 17 residues. The ends were cut back, 1 base at V and 3 bases at J, with 16 bases in the middle. The CDR3 bases are TGTGCCAGCAGCTTAGATTCGCGCCAGAGGGGCAAAAACATTCAGTACTTC. This gives the protein CASSLDSRQRGKNIQYF.

The V and J genes are TRBV10-1 and TRBJ2-3, with D hard to call. V was cut by 3 bases and J by 5 bases, with 12 bases left in between. The CDR3 extends over 14 amino acids. Germline lookup yields CDR1 WNHNN and CDR2 SYGVQD (reference sequence). This CDR3 is CASSDPLLGDTQYF. In DNA form, the CDR3 reads TGCGCCAGCAGTGATCCTCTATTGGGAGATACGCAGTATTTT.

This clone appeared a few times. CDR3 nucleotides: TGTGCGACGAAGCCACAGTCTAACACCGGGGAGCTGTTTTTT. Translation: CATKPQSNTGELFF. The genes are TRBV6-1 and TRBJ2-2; D remains ambiguous. This CDR3 has 14 residues. CDR1 and CDR2 from the germline V gene are MNHNS and SASEGT.

This clone was observed once. V and J are TRBV27 and TRBJ2-3; possible D gene TRBD1, 5 bases. The CDR3 covers 14 residues. V lost 5 bases, J lost 0 bases, and 9 bases lay in between. Germline values: CDR1 MNHEY, CDR2 SMNVEV (reference sequence). The CDR3: CASSKGYSTDTQYF. CDR3 nucleotides: TGTGCCAGCAGTAAGGGGTATAGCACAGATACGCAGTATTTT.

This clone was picked up one time. This chain links TRBV5-1 with TRBJ2-1, with D unresolved. Germline lookup yields CDR1 SGHRS and CDR2 YFSETQ. The CDR3 contains 12 residues. The V end was cut by 4 bases, the J end by 8 bases, with 10 bases between. The CDR3 DNA sequence: TGCGCCAGCAGCCCCAGGTGGGATGAGCAGTTCTTC. Translating gives CASSPRWDEQFF.

This clone was detected a few times. This rearrangement joins TRBV7-6 to TRBJ2-7, with TRBD2 identical over 7 bases. CDR1 and CDR2 (germline): SGHVS, FNYEAQ. The ends lost 0 bases at V and 0 bases at J; junction bases unmatched: 2. This CDR3 comprises 15 residues. DNA of the CDR3: TGTGCCAGCAGCTTAGCGGGCGGGAGCTCCTACGAGCAGTACTTC. It is translated as CASSLAGGSSYEQYF.

The V gene is TRBV7-2, the J gene TRBJ2-6; D not certain. V lost 3 bases to trimming and J lost 0 bases, with 12 bases between them. The germline V gene encodes CDR1 SGHTA and CDR2 FQGNSA. The CDR3 consists of 17 residues. Written as DNA, the CDR3 is TGTGCCAGCAGCTTGTGGGCTCGGACCTCTGGGGCCAACGTCCTGACTTTC. It codes for CASSLWARTSGANVLTF.

This chain connects TRBV25-1 to TRBJ1-1; a possible D gene is TRBD1 (5 bases). The CDR3 length is 12 residues. The germline V gene has CDR1 MGHDK and CDR2 SYGVNS. V lost 5 bases to trimming and J lost 10 bases, with 14 bases between them. This chain's CDR3 is CASSLLGERAFF. CDR3 bases: TGTGCCAGCAGTCTTTTGGGGGAGCGAGCTTTCTTT. Based on the CDR3 plus reference TRBV25-1 and TRBJ1-1, the full variable domain is EADIYQTPRYLVIGTGKKITLECSQTMGHDKMYWYQQDPGMELHLIHYSYGVNSTEKGDLSSESTVSRIRTEHFPLTLESARPSHTSQYLCASSLLGERAFFGQGTRLTVV.

The V call is TRBV11-2, the J call TRBJ2-1; the D is unclear. Germline V gene sequence: CDR1 SGHAT, CDR2 FQNNGV. CDR3 size: 14 residues. V gave up 5 bases and J gave up 8 bases, with 16 bases separating them. The CDR3 DNA reads as TGTGCCAGCAGCACTATCACGGGCGGTTATGAGCAGTTCTTC. Translating it yields CASSTITGGYEQFF.

The chain has TRBV11-2 and TRBJ1-3; a possible D gene is TRBD1 (6 bases). V was shortened by 4 bases and J by 2 bases, with 15 bases between the two germline ends. This CDR3 contains 16 residues. Germline assignment: CDR1 SGHAT and CDR2 FQNNGV. The chain's CDR3 is CASSSRGGKTGNTIYF. The CDR3 region has the DNA TGTGCCAGCAGCTCGAGGGGGGGTAAGACTGGAAACACCATATATTTT.

CDR3 bases: TGTGCCAGCAGCGTAGAAGACGGGAGGGGCACAGATACGCAGTATTTT. Protein: CASSVEDGRGTDTQYF. V is TRBV9 and J is TRBJ2-3, with TRBD2 matching over 8 bases. CDR3 length: 16 residues. Unmatched junction bases numbered 4, after V lost 0 bases and J lost 1 base. Germline CDR1 reads SGDLS; CDR2 reads YYNGEE. Together with reference TRBV9 and TRBJ2-3, the CDR3 gives the full variable domain: DSGVTQTPKHLITATGQRVTLRCSPRSGDLSVYWYQQSLDQGLQFLIQYYNGEERAKGNILERFSAQQFPDLHSELNLSSLELGDSALYFCASSVEDGRGTDTQYFGPGTRLTVL.

In this sample, this clone turned up many times. Other DNA sequences from this sample encode an identical CDR3 as well. The V and J genes are TRBV5-6 and TRBJ1-1; D unclear. The V and J ends lost 0 bases and 5 bases respectively, with 11 bases between them. The CDR3 contains 14 residues. Germline assignment: CDR1 SGHDT and CDR2 YYEEEE. The CDR3 sequence is CASSLVKGGTEAFF. The CDR3 DNA reads as TGTGCCAGCAGCTTGGTTAAGGGAGGAACTGAAGCTTTCTTT.

This rearrangement joins TRBV6-5 to TRBJ1-1; D is uncertain. Germline V lookup: CDR1 MNHEY, CDR2 SVGAGI. V dropped 7 bases and J dropped 0 bases, with 9 bases sitting between them. The CDR3 has 13 residues. The CDR3 sequence: CASIRTMNTEAFF. CDR3 bases: TGTGCCAGCATTAGGACGATGAACACTGAAGCTTTCTTT.

This chain connects TRBV25-1 to TRBJ1-1; 10 bases are a match to TRBD1. Germline CDR1 is MGHDK and CDR2 is SYGVNS. V dropped 5 bases and J dropped 3; count of bases not matched to a gene: 3. The CDR3 has 14 amino acids. In nucleotides, the CDR3 is TGTGCCAGCAGTTTGACAGGGGGCCACACTGAAGCTTTCTTT. The encoded protein is CASSLTGGHTEAFF.

The V gene is TRBV5-1, the J gene TRBJ1-4, with D perhaps matching TRBD1 (5 bases). With 1 base removed from V and 5 bases from J, the gap between germline ends came to 9 bases. The germline V gene encodes CDR1 SGHRS and CDR2 YFSETQ. The CDR3 has 14 residues. CDR3: CASSLRGENEKLFF. CDR3 nucleotide sequence: TGCGCCAGCAGCTTGCGGGGGGAGAATGAAAAACTGTTTTTT.

The chain is built from TRBV5-1 and TRBJ2-7, with 9 bases fitting TRBD2. The CDR3 loop spans 14 amino acids. In germline, CDR1 is SGHRS, CDR2 YFSETQ. V gave up 2 bases and J gave up 0 bases; unmatched junction bases: 0. The CDR3 nucleotides read TGCGCCAGCAGCTTTAGCGGGAGCTCCTACGAGCAGTACTTC. Translating gives CASSFSGSSYEQYF.

J is TRBJ1-2 and V is TRBV28; no definite D call. Germline CDR1 reads MDHEN; CDR2 reads SYDVKM. The CDR3 runs to 14 residues. The V and J ends lost 3 bases and 4 bases respectively, with 12 bases between them. The CDR3: CASSFPRGLYGYTF. The CDR3 DNA reads as TGTGCCAGCAGTTTCCCCCGTGGGCTCTATGGCTACACCTTC.

The rearrangement links TRBV5-1 to TRBJ2-7; 7 bases match TRBD2. CDR1 is SGHRS, CDR2 YFSETQ, per germline. Trimming took 4 bases from V and 8 from J; bases not matched to a gene: 12. This CDR3 comprises 14 residues. The CDR3 region is CASSVSGEGLKQYF. The CDR3 DNA follows: TGCGCCAGCAGCGTTAGTGGGGAGGGTCTCAAGCAGTACTTC. Full variable domain (remainder filled in from reference TRBV5-1 and TRBJ2-7): KAGVTQTPRYLIKTRGQQVTLSCSPISGHRSVSWYQQTPGQGLQFLFEYFSETQRNKGNFPGRFSGRQFSNSRSEMNVSTLELGDSALYLCASSVSGEGLKQYFGPGTRLTVT.